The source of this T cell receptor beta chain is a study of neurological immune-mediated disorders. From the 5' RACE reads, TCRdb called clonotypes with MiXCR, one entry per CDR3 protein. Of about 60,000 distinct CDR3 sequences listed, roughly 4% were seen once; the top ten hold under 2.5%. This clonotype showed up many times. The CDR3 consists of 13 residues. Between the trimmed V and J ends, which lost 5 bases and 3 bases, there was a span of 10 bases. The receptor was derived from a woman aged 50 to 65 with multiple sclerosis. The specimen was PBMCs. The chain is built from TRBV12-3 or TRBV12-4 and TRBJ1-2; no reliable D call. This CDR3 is CASSPDGDYGYTF. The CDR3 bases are TGTGCCAGCAGTCCAGACGGGGACTATGGCTACACCTTC.